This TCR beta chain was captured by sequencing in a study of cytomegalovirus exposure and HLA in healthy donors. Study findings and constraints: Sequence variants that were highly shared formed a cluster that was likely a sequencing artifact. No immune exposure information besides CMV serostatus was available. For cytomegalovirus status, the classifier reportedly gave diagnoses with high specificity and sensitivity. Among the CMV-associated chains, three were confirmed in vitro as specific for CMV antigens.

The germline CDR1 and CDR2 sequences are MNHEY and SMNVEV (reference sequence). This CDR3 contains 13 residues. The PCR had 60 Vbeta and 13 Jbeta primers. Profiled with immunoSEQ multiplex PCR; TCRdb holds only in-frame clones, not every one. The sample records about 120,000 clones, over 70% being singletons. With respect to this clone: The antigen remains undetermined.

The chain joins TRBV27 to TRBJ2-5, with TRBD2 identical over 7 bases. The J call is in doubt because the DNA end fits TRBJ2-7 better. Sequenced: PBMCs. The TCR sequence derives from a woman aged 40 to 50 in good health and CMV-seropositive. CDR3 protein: CASIGTTSYEQYF. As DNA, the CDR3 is TGTGCCAGCATTGGGACTACTTCCTACGAGCAGTACTTC.